Below, 28 T cell receptor beta chains from the same sample are listed, as sequenced in a study of shared clonotypes between healthy human individuals. Clones were read by immunoSEQ multiplex PCR, and TCRdb kept only the in-frame ones, dropping some. The table has under 2,500,000 clones, 90% to 96% seen once. Sequencing was carried out using naive CD4+ T cells sorted from blood. The subset: CD45RA+ positively selected. The receptors stem from a man between 18 and 29 years old in good health.

V is TRBV6-1 and J is TRBJ2-7, with 8 bases identical to TRBD1. The CDR3 length is 15 residues. Germline trimming cut 1 base from V and 3 bases from J; bases unmatched to any gene: 5. Germline-derived CDR1 and CDR2 are MNHNS and SASEGT. The CDR3 nucleotides are TGTGCCAGCAGTGAAGGCAGGGGGCATGGCTACGAGCAGTACTTC. Translated, it gives CASSEGRGHGYEQYF.

The rearrangement joins TRBV7-8 to TRBJ2-7; TRBD2 might be the D (6 bases). Germline V gene lookup returns CDR1 SGHVS and CDR2 FQNEAQ. The V gene lost 5 bases and the J gene lost 4 bases, with 15 bases spanning the gap. This CDR3 is built from 14 residues. The CDR3 DNA follows: TGTGCCAGCAGCCCTGGACTACAACCATACGAGCAGTACTTC. It is translated as CASSPGLQPYEQYF.

This chain uses TRBV5-1 with TRBJ1-1; the D gene is possibly TRBD1 (6 bases). The CDR3 has 12 amino acids. Germline V CDR1 and CDR2: SGHRS, YFSETQ. CDR3 nucleotide sequence: TGCACTCAAACAGGGATAAACACTGAAGCTTTCTTT. Amino acids: CTQTGINTEAFF.

The sample holds one count of this clone. V and J are TRBV18 and TRBJ2-2; D not certain. This CDR3 is 15 amino acids long. Trimming stripped 6 bases from V and 0 bases from J, with 11 bases between. Germline CDR1 is KGHSH and CDR2 is LQKENI. This CDR3 is CASSPGVANTGELFF. CDR3 bases: TGTGCCAGCTCCCCAGGAGTCGCGAACACCGGGGAGCTGTTTTTT.

The rearrangement uses TRBV27 and TRBJ2-7, with D hard to call. The germline gives CDR1 MNHEY, CDR2 SMNVEV (reference sequence). The CDR3 is 14 residues long. V dropped 3 bases and J dropped 1 base, with 10 bases sitting between them. CDR3 protein: CASSLKEMSYEQYF. CDR3 in DNA: TGTGCCAGCAGTTTGAAAGAGATGTCCTACGAGCAGTACTTC.

J is TRBJ1-2 and V is TRBV19; D is uncertain. The CDR3 runs 16 residues. Germline loops: CDR1 LNHDA, CDR2 SQIVND (reference sequence). With 9 bases removed from V and 3 bases from J, the gap between germline ends came to 23 bases. CDR3 sequence (DNA): TGTGCCAGACCCCAAGTTCGGGGTGGGTGTGACTATGGCTACACCTTC. This translates into CARPQVRGGCDYGYTF.

This clone occurred a few times. The chain joins TRBV6-1 to TRBJ1-5, with D unresolved. Deletions cut 2 bases from V and 6 bases from J, with 8 bases between. This CDR3 comprises 13 residues. Germline-derived CDR1 and CDR2 are MNHNS and SASEGT. As DNA, the CDR3 is TGTGCCAGCAGTGAATTGTGGGCTCAGCCCCAGCATTTT. The encoded protein is CASSELWAQPQHF.

The V gene is TRBV30, the J gene TRBJ1-6; unclear D gene. CDR1 GTSNPN and CDR2 SVGIG come from the germline V gene (reference sequence). The CDR3 runs to 14 residues. The V and J ends lost 5 bases and 4 bases respectively, with 12 bases between them. This chain's CDR3 is CAWDPDAYNSPLHF. The DNA of the CDR3 is TGTGCCTGGGACCCAGACGCATATAATTCACCCCTCCACTTT.

The rearrangement joins TRBV6-8 to TRBJ2-7; perhaps TRBD1 as D (6 bases). This CDR3 contains 15 residues. V shed 1 base and J shed 5 bases, with 15 bases lying between them. In germline, CDR1 is MNHGY, CDR2 SAAAGT. CDR3 amino acids: CASSYWQGTVDEQYF. The CDR3 region has the DNA TGTGCCAGCAGTTACTGGCAGGGGACGGTTGACGAGCAGTACTTC.

The chain couples TRBV6-6 to TRBJ1-1; no firm D call. With 8 bases removed from V and 10 bases from J, the gap between germline ends came to 20 bases. Germline V CDR1 and CDR2: MNHNY, SVGAGI (reference sequence). The CDR3 contains 13 residues. The CDR3 loop is CASRSSGDIRAFF. The DNA for the CDR3 is TGTGCCAGCCGATCCAGCGGGGATATTAGAGCTTTCTTT.

The chain joins TRBV10-1 to TRBJ2-7; 8 bases map to TRBD1. Germline CDR1 is WNHNN and CDR2 is SYGVQD (reference sequence). V shed 6 bases, J shed 6 bases, and the junction held 10 bases outside the gene matches. This CDR3 has 14 amino acids. In DNA, the CDR3 is TGCGCCAGCAGCACGGACAGGGTGCTTACCGAGCAGTACTTC. Protein product: CASSTDRVLTEQYF.

V is TRBV11-2 and J is TRBJ2-2; D might be TRBD2 (5 bases). This CDR3 has 16 amino acids. Per the germline V gene, CDR1 is SGHAT and CDR2 is FQNNGV. V lost 2 bases and J 0 bases, leaving 10 bases between the germline ends. The DNA of the CDR3 is TGTGCCAGCAGCTTACAATACGGGACGAACACCGGGGAGCTGTTTTTT. This gives the protein CASSLQYGTNTGELFF.

The genes are TRBV2 and TRBJ2-7, with D perhaps TRBD2 (7 bases). CDR1 and CDR2 (germline): SNHLY, FYNNEI. This CDR3 has 15 residues. V was clipped by 1 base and J by 0 bases, with 10 bases between them. DNA for the CDR3: TGTGCCAGCAGTGAAGACCGGGGGGCCTCCTACGAGCAGTACTTC. Translating it yields CASSEDRGASYEQYF. The whole variable domain, filled in from reference TRBV2 and TRBJ2-7, reads EPEVTQTPSHQVTQMGQEVILRCVPISNHLYFYWYRQILGQKVEFLVSFYNNEISEKSEIFDDQFSVERPDGSNFTLKIRSTKLEDSAMYFCASSEDRGASYEQYFGPGTRLTVT.

This CDR3 is CASSQVGGNEQYF. For the CDR3, the DNA is TGCGCCAGCAGCCAAGTGGGGGGGAACGAGCAGTACTTC. The J gene is TRBJ2-7, the V gene TRBV4-1, with TRBD2 matching 7 bases. This CDR3 has 13 residues. V lost 1 base and J lost 5; bases outside the gene matches: 2. The germline CDR1 and CDR2 sequences are MGHRA and YSYEKL.

The chain combines TRBV10-3 with TRBJ1-2; TRBD1 is a possible D gene (5 bases). This CDR3 comprises 15 residues. Looked up from germline, CDR1 is ENHRY and CDR2 is SYGVKD. V lost 4 bases, J lost 0 bases, and 12 bases lay in between. The CDR3 is CAISGGYVTNYGYTF. CDR3 in DNA: TGTGCCATCAGTGGGGGCTACGTAACTAACTATGGCTACACCTTC.

This chain connects TRBV4-1 to TRBJ2-3; D not resolved. This CDR3 is built from 15 residues. CDR1 is MGHRA, CDR2 YSYEKL, per germline. Trimming removed 3 bases at V and 0 bases at J, with 10 bases between. The CDR3 nucleotides read TGCGCCAGCAGCCACGACGGCGGTAGCACAGATACGCAGTATTTT. This codes for CASSHDGGSTDTQYF.

The rearrangement uses TRBV10-2 and TRBJ2-5, with D perhaps assigned TRBD1 or TRBD2 (5 bases each). Trimming took 2 bases from V and 4 from J, leaving 17 bases between them. Germline CDR1 WSHSY, CDR2 SAAADI. This CDR3 comprises 16 residues. This chain's CDR3 is CASSEGAGLRGETQYF. CDR3 nucleotide sequence: TGCGCCAGCAGTGAGGGGGCGGGCCTGAGGGGAGAGACCCAGTACTTC.

As concerns this clone: Within the sample, other DNA sequences also encode this same CDR3. This sequence joins TRBV9 and TRBJ2-3, with 9 bases identical to TRBD2. After removal of 0 bases from V and 6 bases from J, the junction contained 8 bases not matched to a gene. Germline values: CDR1 SGDLS, CDR2 YYNGEE. The CDR3 totals 16 residues. CDR3 sequence: CASSVDPAGGSDTQYF. The CDR3 DNA is TGTGCCAGCAGCGTAGACCCAGCGGGGGGTTCGGATACGCAGTATTTT.

About this clone itself: Distinct nucleotide sequences in the sample also encode this CDR3. The rearrangement joins TRBV18 to TRBJ2-5; D gene ambiguous. Trimming left V 0 bases short and J 2 bases short, with 7 bases between. CDR1 and CDR2 from the germline V gene are KGHSH and LQKENI. The CDR3 has 14 residues. CDR3 nucleotide sequence: TGTGCCAGCTCACCACCCGGCAGGCAAGAGACCCAGTACTTC. This gives the protein CASSPPGRQETQYF.

On this clone: Additional DNA sequences in this sample encode the identical CDR3. The chain has TRBV6-1 and TRBJ2-3; weak D call: TRBD1 (5 bases). V lost 2 bases to trimming and J lost 0 bases, with 6 bases between them. The CDR3 covers 14 residues. Per the germline V gene, CDR1 is MNHNS and CDR2 is SASEGT. CDR3 DNA: TGTGCCAGCAGTGAACAGGGTAGCACAGATACGCAGTATTTT. Translating it yields CASSEQGSTDTQYF.

This chain uses TRBV11-1 with TRBJ1-2; D remains unclear. The germline V gene has CDR1 SGHAT and CDR2 FQDESV (reference sequence). V was clipped by 4 bases and J by 1 base, with 10 bases between them. The CDR3 runs 14 residues. The CDR3 spells CASSSKTGNYGYTF. The CDR3 region has the DNA TGTGCCAGCAGCTCAAAGACGGGTAACTATGGCTACACCTTC. Drawing the rest from reference TRBV11-1 and TRBJ1-2, the complete variable domain is EAEVAQSPRYKITEKSQAVAFWCDPISGHATLYWYRQILGQGPELLVQFQDESVVDDSQLPKDRFSAERLKGVDSTLKIQPAELGDSAMYLCASSSKTGNYGYTFGSGTRLTVV.

This chain uses TRBV7-9 with TRBJ2-5; perhaps TRBD1 as D (8 bases). CDR3 size: 16 residues. V was shortened by 2 bases and J by 5 bases, with 18 bases between the two germline ends. The germline V gene has CDR1 SEHNR and CDR2 FQNEAQ (reference sequence). CDR3 residues: CASSLFRDRGGETQYF. The CDR3 DNA is TGTGCCAGCAGCTTATTCCGCGACAGGGGAGGGGAGACCCAGTACTTC.

The CDR3 nucleotides read TGTGCCAGCAGTTACTCGGGAGGGGATCATGGCTACACCTTC. Its protein is CASSYSGGDHGYTF. V usage is TRBV6-6 and J usage is TRBJ1-2; D may be TRBD1 (5 bases). This CDR3 comprises 14 residues. Germline V gene data show CDR1 as MNHNY and CDR2 as SVGAGI (reference sequence). Deletions cut 0 bases from V and 6 bases from J, with 11 bases between.

J is TRBJ1-5 and V is TRBV28; TRBD1 is a possible D gene (5 bases). This CDR3 has 17 amino acids. Germline V gene sequence: CDR1 MDHEN, CDR2 SYDVKM. Trimming cost V 5 bases and J 2 bases, with 19 bases left between them. Here the CDR3 DNA reads TGTGCCAGCAGTAGACGGACAACCGGAATCGGCAATCAGCCCCAGCATTTT. Amino acids: CASSRRTTGIGNQPQHF.

CDR3 coding DNA: TGTGCCAGCAGCTTACTGGACAGGGTAACAGATACGCAGTATTTT. This translates into CASSLLDRVTDTQYF. The J gene is TRBJ2-3, the V gene TRBV7-8, with 8 bases aligning to TRBD1. Trimming removed 2 bases from V and 3 bases from J; junction bases left unmatched: 4. The germline gives CDR1 SGHVS, CDR2 FQNEAQ. The CDR3 is 15 amino acids.

The gene calls are TRBV19 and TRBJ1-1; 9 bases agree with TRBD1. V shed 7 bases, J shed 4 bases, and the junction held 7 bases outside the gene matches. Germline lookup yields CDR1 LNHDA and CDR2 SQIVND (reference sequence). The CDR3 is made up of 14 amino acids. The CDR3 spells CASKGQGMGTEAFF. CDR3 coding DNA: TGTGCCAGTAAGGGACAGGGCATGGGCACTGAAGCTTTCTTT.

V gene TRBV11-2 combines with J gene TRBJ2-2; D is ambiguous. Germline lookup yields CDR1 SGHAT and CDR2 FQNNGV. The CDR3 extends over 14 amino acids. V was trimmed by 2 bases and J by 2 bases, leaving 6 bases between them. Written as DNA, the CDR3 is TGTGCCAGCAGCTTACAGGTCAACACCGGGGAGCTGTTTTTT. It is translated as CASSLQVNTGELFF.

About this clone itself: Other DNA sequences in the same sample also yield this CDR3. The V call is TRBV7-9, the J call TRBJ2-2; tentative D call: TRBD2 (5 bases). Trimming shortened V by 3 bases and J by 3 bases, and 5 bases separated the two germline ends. This CDR3 comprises 13 residues. Germline CDR1 is SEHNR and CDR2 is FQNEAQ (reference sequence). CDR3 region: CASSLRDTGELFF. As DNA, the CDR3 is TGTGCCAGCAGCTTGAGGGACACCGGGGAGCTGTTTTTT.